The clone carrying this TCR beta chain was seen ten or more times. The antigen remains undetermined. The data were taken from a study of blood T cells in healthy people across ages. Overall study findings and caveats: Age showed a roughly linear inverse relationship with TCR beta diversity per million T cells.

Each donor's blood draw was around 9.2 milliliters of peripheral blood. There were at least 5 micrograms of total RNA extracted from every sample. It was with a sample-barcoded 5' primer and a J-beta primer mix that a second PCR of roughly 7 to 12 cycles was run. With 12 random nucleotides, a template-switch adaptor tagged each individual cDNA molecule. TCRdb processed the 5' RACE reads anew with MiXCR; each CDR3 protein has one entry. Of about 1,800,000 distinct CDR3 sequences listed, under 30% are singletons. The CDR3 contains 12 residues. V was pared by 3 bases and J by 7 bases, with 9 bases between. Germline V lookup: CDR1 DFQATT, CDR2 SNEGSKA (reference sequence).

V usage is TRBV20-1 and J usage is TRBJ2-2; D is unclear. The source of this sequence is a woman in her thirties in good health. Material: blood. The DNA for the CDR3 is TGCAGTGCTAGTGGACGGAGCGGGGAGCTGTTTTTT. Translated: CSASGRSGELFF.